The present entry profiles one TCR beta chain with its context. The CDR3 consists of 13 residues. V shed 0 bases and J shed 3 bases, with 6 bases lying between them. Germline V gene lookup returns CDR1 GTSNPN and CDR2 SVGIG (reference sequence). In the study's own analysis: Amplification of reference gene primers was used by the study to estimate nucleated cell counts. Libraries were prepared by immunoSEQ multiplex PCR; TCRdb keeps only in-frame clonotypes and omits some of them. That table furnishes V, J and clone size, whereas the DNA furnished D and trimming. Of roughly 250,000 clones in the sample, approximately 90% were seen once. These data originate in a study of blood T cell repertoires in COVID-19. The overall study: The origin of the acute and convalescent COVID-19 samples was the United States, Italy and Spain. PBMCs, B-cell-depleted T cells, or T cells provided the cDNA or gDNA that made up the material.

Participant-reported clinical history was the basis for cohort assignment. Sequences were obtained from PBMCs or T cells enriched from blood (not recorded which). The TCR was taken from a man between 50 and 59 years old who had been exposed to COVID-19. The chain uses TRBV30 and TRBJ1-3; perhaps TRBD1 as D (6 bases). CDR3 protein: CAWSVQGGNTIYF. CDR3 bases: TGTGCCTGGAGTGTACAGGGTGGAAACACCATATATTTT.